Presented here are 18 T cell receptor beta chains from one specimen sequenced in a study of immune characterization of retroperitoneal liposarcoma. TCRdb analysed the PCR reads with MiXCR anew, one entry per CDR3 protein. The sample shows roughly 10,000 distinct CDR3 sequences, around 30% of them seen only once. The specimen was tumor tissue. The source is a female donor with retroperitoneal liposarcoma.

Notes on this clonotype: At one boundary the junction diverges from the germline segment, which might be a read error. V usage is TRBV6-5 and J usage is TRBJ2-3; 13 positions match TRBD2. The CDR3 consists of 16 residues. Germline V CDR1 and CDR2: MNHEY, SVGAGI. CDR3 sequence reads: CASSESTSGRAETQYF. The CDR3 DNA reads TGTGCCAGCAGTGAGTCAACTAGCGGGAGGGCAGAAACGCAGTATTTT.

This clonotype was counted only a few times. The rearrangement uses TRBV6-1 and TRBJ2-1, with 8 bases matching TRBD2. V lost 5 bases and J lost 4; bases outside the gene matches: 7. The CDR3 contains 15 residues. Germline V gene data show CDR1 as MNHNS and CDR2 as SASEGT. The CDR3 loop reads CASSLTGTRYNEQFF. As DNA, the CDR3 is TGTGCCAGCAGTCTAACCGGGACTAGGTACAATGAGCAGTTCTTC.

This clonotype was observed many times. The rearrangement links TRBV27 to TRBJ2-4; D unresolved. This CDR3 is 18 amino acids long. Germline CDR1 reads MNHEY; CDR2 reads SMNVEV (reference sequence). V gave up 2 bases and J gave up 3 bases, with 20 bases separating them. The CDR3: CASSLGSGPKGGKNIQYF. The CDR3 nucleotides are TGTGCCAGCAGTTTAGGATCGGGCCCTAAAGGCGGCAAAAACATTCAGTACTTC.

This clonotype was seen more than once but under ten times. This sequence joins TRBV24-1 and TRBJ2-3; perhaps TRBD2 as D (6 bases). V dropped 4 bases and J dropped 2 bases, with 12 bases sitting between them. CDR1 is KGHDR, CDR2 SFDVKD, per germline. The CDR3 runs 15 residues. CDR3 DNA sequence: TGTGCCACCAGTGACTTATCTAGCGACACAGATACGCAGTATTTT. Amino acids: CATSDLSSDTDTQYF.

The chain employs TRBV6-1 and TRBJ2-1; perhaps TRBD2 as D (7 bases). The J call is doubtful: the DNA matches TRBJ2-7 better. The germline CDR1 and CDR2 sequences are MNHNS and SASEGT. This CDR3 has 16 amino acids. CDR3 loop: CASSGPGRGGNNEQYF. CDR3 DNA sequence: TGTGCCAGCAGTGGACCAGGGAGGGGGGGAAACAATGAGCAGTACTTC.

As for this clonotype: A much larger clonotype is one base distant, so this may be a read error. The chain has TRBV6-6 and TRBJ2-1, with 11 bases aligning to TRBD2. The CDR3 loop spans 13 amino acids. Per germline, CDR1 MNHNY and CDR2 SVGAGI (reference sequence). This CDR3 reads CAGRLAGRNDQFF. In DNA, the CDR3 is TGTGCCGGCCGACTAGCGGGAAGGAATGATCAGTTCTTC.

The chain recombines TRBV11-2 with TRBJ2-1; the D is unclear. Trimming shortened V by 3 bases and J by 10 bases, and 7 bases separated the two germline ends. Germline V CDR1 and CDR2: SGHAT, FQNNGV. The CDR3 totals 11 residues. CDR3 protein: CASSFKGEQFF. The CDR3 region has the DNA TGTGCCAGCAGCTTCAAGGGCGAGCAGTTCTTC.

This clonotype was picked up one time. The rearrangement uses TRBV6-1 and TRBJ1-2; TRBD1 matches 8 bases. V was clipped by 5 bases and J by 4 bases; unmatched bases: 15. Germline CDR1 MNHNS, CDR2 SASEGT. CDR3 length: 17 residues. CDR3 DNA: TGTGCCAGCAGTCTCACAGCTATAGACAGGGGTGGCTATGGCTACACCTTC. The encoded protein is CASSLTAIDRGGYGYTF.

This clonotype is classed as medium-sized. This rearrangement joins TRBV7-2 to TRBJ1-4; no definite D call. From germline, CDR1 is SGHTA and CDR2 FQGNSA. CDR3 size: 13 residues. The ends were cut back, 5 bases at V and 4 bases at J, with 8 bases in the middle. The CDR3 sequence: CASSRSRNEKLFF. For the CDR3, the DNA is TGTGCCAGCAGCCGCTCCCGTAATGAAAAACTGTTTTTT.

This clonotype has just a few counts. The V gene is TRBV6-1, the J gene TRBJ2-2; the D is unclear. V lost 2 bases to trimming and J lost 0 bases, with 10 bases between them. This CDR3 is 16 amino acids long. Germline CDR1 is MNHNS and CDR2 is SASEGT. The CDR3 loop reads CASSEQLGSNTGELFF. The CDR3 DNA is TGTGCCAGCAGTGAACAATTAGGCTCGAACACCGGGGAGCTGTTTTTT.

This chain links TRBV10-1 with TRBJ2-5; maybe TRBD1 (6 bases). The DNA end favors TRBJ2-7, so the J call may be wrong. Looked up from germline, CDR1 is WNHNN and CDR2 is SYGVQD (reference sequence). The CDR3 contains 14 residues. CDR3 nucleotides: TGCGCCAGCAGTCCGGGACACCACCCCAGCGAGCAGTACTTC. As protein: CASSPGHHPSEQYF.

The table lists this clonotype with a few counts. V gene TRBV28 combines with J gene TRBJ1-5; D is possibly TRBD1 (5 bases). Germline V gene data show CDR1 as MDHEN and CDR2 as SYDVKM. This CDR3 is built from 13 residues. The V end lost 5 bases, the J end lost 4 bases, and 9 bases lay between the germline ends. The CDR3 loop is CASSTRQNQPQHF. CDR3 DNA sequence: TGTGCCAGCAGTACCCGACAGAATCAGCCCCAGCATTTT.

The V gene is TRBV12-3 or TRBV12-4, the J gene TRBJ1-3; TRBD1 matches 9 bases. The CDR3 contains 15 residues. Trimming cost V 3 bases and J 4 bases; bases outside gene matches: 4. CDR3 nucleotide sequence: TGTGCCAGCAGTTTCGGGACAGGGATAGGAAACACCATATATTTT. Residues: CASSFGTGIGNTIYF.

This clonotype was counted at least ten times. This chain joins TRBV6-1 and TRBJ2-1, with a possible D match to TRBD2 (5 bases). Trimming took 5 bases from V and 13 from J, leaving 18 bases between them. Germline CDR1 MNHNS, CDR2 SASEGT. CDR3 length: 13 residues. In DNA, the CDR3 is TGTGCCAGCAGTTTGAGGGCGGTGGAGACCCAGTTCTTC. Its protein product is CASSLRAVETQFF.

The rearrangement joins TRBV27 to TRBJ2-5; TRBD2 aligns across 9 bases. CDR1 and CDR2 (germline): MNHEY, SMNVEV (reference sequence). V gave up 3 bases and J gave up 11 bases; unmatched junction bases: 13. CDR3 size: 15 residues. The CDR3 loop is CASSFFRLADNEQYF. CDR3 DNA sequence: TGTGCCAGCAGTTTCTTCCGACTAGCGGACAATGAGCAGTACTTC.

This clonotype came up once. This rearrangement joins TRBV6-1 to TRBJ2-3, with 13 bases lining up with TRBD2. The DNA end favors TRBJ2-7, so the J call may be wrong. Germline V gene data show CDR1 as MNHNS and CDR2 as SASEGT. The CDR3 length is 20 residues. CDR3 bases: TGTGCCAGCAGTGAGAGGCCGGGACTAGCGGGGACTTACTCCTACAATGAGCAGTACTTC. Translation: CASSERPGLAGTYSYNEQYF.

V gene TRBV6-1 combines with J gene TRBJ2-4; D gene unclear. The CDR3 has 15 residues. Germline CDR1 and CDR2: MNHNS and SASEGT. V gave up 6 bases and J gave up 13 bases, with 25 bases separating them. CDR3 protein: CASSPRRTENNEQYF. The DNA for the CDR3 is TGTGCCAGCAGCCCTCGAAGGACGGAAAACAATGAGCAGTACTTC.

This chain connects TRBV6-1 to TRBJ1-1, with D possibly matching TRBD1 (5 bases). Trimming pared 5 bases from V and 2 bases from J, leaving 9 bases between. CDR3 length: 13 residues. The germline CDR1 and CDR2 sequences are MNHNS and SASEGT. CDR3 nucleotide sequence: TGTGCCAGCAGTTGGGACGGCAACACTGAAGCTTTCTTT. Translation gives CASSWDGNTEAFF.